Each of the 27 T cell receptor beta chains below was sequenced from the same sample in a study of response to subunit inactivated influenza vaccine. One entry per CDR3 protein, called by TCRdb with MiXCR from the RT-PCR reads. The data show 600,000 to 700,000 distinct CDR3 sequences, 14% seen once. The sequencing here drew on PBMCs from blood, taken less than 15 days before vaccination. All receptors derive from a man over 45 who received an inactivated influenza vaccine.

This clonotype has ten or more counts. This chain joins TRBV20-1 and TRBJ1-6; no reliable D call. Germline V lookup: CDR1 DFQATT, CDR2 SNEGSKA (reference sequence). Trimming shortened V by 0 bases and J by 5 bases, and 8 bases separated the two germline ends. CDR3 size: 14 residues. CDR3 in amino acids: CSAREKFNNSPLHF. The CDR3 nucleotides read TGCAGTGCTAGAGAAAAGTTTAATAATTCACCCCTCCACTTT.

DNA of the CDR3: TGTGCCAGCAGCTCGACTAGCGGGGTACGAGGGCAGTACTTC. The encoded protein is CASSSTSGVRGQYF. This rearrangement joins TRBV7-2 to TRBJ2-7; 11 bases are shared with TRBD2. The germline V gene has CDR1 SGHTA and CDR2 FQGNSA. This CDR3 region has 14 residues. J gave up 9 bases and V 4 bases, and 8 bases lay outside the gene matches.

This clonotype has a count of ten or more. CDR3: CASRPRQGVVDTQYF. CDR3 sequence (DNA): TGTGCCAGCAGACCAAGACAGGGAGTCGTAGATACGCAGTATTTT. The chain recombines TRBV5-5 with TRBJ2-3; 7 bases are shared with TRBD1. The CDR3 is 15 amino acids. CDR1 and CDR2 from the germline V gene are SGHKS and YYEKEE (reference sequence). Trimming took 5 bases from V and 5 from J; bases not matched to a gene: 11.

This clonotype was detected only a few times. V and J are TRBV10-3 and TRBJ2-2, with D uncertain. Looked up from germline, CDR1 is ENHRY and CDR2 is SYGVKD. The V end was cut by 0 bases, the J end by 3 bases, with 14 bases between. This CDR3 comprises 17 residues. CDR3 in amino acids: CAISESMIGIDTGELFF. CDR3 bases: TGTGCCATCAGTGAGTCGATGATAGGGATCGACACCGGGGAGCTGTTTTTT.

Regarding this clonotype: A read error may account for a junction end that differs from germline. CDR3 residues: CASSSTRGLDIKYF. Written as DNA, the CDR3 is TGTGCCAGCAGCTCGACCAGGGGATTGGACATTAAGTACTTC. The chain employs TRBV11-2 and TRBJ2-4, with D perhaps TRBD1 (6 bases). The CDR3 length is 14 residues. Germline V CDR1 and CDR2: SGHAT, FQNNGV.

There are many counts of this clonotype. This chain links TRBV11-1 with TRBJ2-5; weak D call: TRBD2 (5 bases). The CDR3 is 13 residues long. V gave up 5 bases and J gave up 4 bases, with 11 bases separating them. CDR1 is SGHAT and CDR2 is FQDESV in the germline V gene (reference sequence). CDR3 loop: CASSRGFGETQYF. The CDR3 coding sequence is TGTGCCAGCAGCCGAGGGTTTGGAGAGACCCAGTACTTC.

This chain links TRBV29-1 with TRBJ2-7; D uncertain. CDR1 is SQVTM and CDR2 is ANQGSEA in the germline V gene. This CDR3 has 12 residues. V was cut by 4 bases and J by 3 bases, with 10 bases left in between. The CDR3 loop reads CSVANQNYEQYF. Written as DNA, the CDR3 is TGCAGCGTTGCGAACCAAAACTACGAGCAGTACTTC.

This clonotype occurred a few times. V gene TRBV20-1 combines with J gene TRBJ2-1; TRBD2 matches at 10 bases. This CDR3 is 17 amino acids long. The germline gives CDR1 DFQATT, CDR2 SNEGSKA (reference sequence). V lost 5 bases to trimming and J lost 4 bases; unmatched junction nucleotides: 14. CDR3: CSAGGAGGPRGYNEQFF. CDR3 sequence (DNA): TGCAGTGCTGGGGGAGCGGGGGGGCCCCGGGGATACAATGAGCAGTTCTTC.

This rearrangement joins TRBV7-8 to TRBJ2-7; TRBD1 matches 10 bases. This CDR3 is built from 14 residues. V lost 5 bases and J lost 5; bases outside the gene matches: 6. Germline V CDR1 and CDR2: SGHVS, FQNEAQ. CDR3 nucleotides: TGTGCCAGCAGCCACGGACAGGGGGTCAACGAGCAGTACTTC. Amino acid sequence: CASSHGQGVNEQYF.

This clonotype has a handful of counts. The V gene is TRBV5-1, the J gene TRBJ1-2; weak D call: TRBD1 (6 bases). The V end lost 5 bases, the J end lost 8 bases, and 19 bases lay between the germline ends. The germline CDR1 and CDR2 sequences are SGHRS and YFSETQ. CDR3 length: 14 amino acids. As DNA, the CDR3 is TGCGCCAGCAGTTCCGGAGGGGGGCCTAGGGGCTACACCTTC. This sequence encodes CASSSGGGPRGYTF.

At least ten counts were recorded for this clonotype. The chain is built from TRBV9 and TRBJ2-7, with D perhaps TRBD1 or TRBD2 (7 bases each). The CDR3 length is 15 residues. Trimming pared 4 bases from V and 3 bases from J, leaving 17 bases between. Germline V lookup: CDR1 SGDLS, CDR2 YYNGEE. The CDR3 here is CASSPGGGNDYEQYF. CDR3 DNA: TGTGCCAGCAGCCCAGGGGGAGGGAATGACTACGAGCAGTACTTC.

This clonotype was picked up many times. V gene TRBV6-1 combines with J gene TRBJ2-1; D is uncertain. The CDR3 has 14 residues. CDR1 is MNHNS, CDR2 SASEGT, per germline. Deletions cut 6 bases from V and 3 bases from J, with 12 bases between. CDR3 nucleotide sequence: TGTGCCAGCAGCCGGACCGCTCACTACAATGAGCAGTTCTTC. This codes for CASSRTAHYNEQFF.

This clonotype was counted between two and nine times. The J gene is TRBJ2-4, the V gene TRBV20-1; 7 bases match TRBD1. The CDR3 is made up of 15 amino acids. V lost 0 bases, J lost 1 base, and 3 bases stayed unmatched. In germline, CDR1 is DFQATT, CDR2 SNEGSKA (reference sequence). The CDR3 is CSAREWGQAKNIQYF. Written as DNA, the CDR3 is TGCAGTGCTAGAGAGTGGGGACAGGCCAAAAACATTCAGTACTTC.

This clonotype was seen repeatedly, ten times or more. The CDR3 bases are TGTGCCAGCAGTAACCCCATCGGGATTAGCTATGGCTACACCTTC. Translated, it gives CASSNPIGISYGYTF. The genes are TRBV12-3 or TRBV12-4 and TRBJ1-2, with D hard to call. The CDR3 loop spans 15 amino acids. Trimming cost V 5 bases and J 4 bases, with 17 bases left between them.

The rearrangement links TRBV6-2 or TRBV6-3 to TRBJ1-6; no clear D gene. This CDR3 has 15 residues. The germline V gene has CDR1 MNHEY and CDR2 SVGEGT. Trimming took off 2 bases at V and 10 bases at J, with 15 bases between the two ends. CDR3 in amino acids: CASSYGEVVESPLHF. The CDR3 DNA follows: TGTGCCAGCAGTTACGGTGAGGTTGTTGAATCACCCCTCCACTTT.

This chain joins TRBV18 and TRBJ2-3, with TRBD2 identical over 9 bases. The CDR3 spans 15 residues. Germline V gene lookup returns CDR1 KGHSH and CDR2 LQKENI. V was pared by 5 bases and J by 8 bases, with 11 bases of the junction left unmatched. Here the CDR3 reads CASSRSGRTTGTQYF. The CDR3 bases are TGTGCCAGCTCAAGGAGCGGGAGGACGACCGGTACGCAGTATTTT.

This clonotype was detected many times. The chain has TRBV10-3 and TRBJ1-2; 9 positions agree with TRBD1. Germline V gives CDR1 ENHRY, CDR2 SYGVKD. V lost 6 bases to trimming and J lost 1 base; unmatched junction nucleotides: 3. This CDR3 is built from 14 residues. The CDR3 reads CAIRGQGLNYGYTF. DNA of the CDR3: TGTGCCATCAGGGGACAGGGCCTTAACTATGGCTACACCTTC.

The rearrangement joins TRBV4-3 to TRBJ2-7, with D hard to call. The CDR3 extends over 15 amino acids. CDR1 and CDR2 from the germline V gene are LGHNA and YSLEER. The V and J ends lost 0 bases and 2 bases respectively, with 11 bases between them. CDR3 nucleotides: TGCGCCAGCAGCCAAGACCGGACGGGTACCTACGAGCAGTACTTC. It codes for CASSQDRTGTYEQYF.

The CDR3 sequence is CSARRDIEETQYF. CDR3 bases: TGCAGTGCTAGGAGGGACATTGAAGAGACCCAGTACTTC. This rearrangement joins TRBV20-1 to TRBJ2-5; D may be TRBD1 (6 bases). V was shortened by 3 bases and J by 3 bases, with 11 bases between the two germline ends. CDR1 DFQATT and CDR2 SNEGSKA come from the germline V gene (reference sequence). The CDR3 is 13 amino acids.

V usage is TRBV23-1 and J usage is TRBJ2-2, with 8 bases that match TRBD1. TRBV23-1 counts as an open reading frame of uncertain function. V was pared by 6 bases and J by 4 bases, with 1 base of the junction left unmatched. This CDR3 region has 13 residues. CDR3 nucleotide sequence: TGCGCCAGCAGGGGACAGGTCACCGGGGAGCTGTTTTTT. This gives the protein CASRGQVTGELFF.

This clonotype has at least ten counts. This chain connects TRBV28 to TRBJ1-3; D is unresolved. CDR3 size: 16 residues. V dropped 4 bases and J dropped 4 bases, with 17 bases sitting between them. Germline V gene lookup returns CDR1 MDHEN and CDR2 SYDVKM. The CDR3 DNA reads TGTGCCAGCAGTTCTCCTTTTAAATTTTCCGGAAACACCATATATTTT. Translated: CASSSPFKFSGNTIYF.

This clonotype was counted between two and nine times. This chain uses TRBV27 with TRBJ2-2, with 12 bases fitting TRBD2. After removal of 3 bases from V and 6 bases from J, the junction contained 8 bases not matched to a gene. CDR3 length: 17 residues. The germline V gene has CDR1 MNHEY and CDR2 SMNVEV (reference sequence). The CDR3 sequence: CASSFRRTSGISGELFF. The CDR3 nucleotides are TGTGCCAGCAGTTTCCGCAGGACTAGCGGGATCTCCGGGGAGCTGTTTTTT.

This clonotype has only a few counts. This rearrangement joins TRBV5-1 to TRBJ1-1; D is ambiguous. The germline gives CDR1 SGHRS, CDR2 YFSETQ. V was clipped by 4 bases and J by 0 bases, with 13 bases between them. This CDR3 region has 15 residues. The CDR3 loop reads CASSTDGLLNTEAFF. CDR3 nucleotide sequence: TGCGCCAGCAGCACGGACGGGCTCTTGAACACTGAAGCTTTCTTT.

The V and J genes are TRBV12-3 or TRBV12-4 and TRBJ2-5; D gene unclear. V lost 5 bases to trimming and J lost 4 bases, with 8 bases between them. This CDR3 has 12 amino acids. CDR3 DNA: TGTGCCAGCAGTCCGATACTAGAGACCCAGTACTTC. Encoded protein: CASSPILETQYF.

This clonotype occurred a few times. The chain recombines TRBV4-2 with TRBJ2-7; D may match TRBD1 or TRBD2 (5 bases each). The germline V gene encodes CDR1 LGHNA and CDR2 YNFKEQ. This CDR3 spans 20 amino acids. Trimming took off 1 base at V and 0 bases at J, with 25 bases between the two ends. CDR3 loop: CASSQGVSGARAPSSYEQYF. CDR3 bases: TGTGCCAGCAGCCAAGGGGTCTCTGGGGCGCGGGCCCCGAGCTCCTACGAGCAGTACTTC.

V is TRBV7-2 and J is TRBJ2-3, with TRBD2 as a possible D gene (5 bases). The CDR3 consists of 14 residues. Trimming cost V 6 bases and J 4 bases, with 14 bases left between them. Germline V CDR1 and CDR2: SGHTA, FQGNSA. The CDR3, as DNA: TGTGCCAGCAGACCCTTACCGGGATCAGATACGCAGTATTTT. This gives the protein CASRPLPGSDTQYF. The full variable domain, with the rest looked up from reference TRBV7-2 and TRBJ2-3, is GAGVSQSPSNKVTEKGKDVELRCDPISGHTALYWYRQSLGQGLEFLIYFQGNSAPDKSGLPSDRFSAERTGGSVSTLTIQRTQQEDSAVYLCASRPLPGSDTQYFGPGTRLTVL.

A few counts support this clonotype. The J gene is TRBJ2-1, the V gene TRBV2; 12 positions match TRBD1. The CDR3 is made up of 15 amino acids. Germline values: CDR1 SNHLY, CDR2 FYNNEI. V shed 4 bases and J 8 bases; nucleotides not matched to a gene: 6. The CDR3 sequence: CASSVGGTGGHEQFF. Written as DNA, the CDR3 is TGTGCCAGCAGTGTCGGGGGGACAGGGGGCCATGAGCAGTTCTTC.